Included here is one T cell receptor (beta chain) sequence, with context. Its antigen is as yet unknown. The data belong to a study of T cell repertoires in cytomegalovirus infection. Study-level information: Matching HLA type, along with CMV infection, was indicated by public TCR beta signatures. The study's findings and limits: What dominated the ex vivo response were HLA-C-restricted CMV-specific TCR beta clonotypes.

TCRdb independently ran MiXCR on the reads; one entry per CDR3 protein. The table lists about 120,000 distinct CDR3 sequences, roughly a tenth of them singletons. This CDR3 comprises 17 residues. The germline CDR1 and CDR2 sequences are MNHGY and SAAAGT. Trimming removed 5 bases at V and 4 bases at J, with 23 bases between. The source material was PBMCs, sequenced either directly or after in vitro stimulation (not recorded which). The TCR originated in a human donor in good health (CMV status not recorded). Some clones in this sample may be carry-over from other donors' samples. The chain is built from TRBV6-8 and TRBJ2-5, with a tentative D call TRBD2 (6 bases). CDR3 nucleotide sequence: TGTGCCAGCAGTCAAAGGAGGGGACCGGCCTATCTAGAGACCCAGTACTTC. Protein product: CASSQRRGPAYLETQYF.